Below are 10 T cell receptor beta chains sequenced from a single sample in a study of tumor and adjacent non-tumor tissue in lung cancer. No cell sorting was done before RNA was extracted from the tissue. The normal lung tissue was taken more than 3 cm from the tumor edge. TCRbeta libraries were built with three rounds of nested PCR, modified from ARM-PCR. MiXCR, run by TCRdb on the multiplex PCR reads, gives a single entry per CDR3 protein. There are about 48,000 distinct CDR3 sequences in the sample; around 67% occur only once, and 30% lies in the top ten. Sequencing input: distant non-tumor lung tissue. All receptors derive from a woman in her seventies with non-small cell lung cancer.

This clonotype has only one observation. One end of the junction fails to match germline, which may point to a read error. The chain has TRBV6-1 and TRBJ2-1; D possibly corresponds to TRBD1 (5 bases). There are 13 residues in the CDR3. Germline loops: CDR1 MNHNS, CDR2 SASEGT. For the CDR3, the DNA is TGTGCCACGGTCCTGGGGCTGGACAATGATCAGTTCTTC. Its translation is CATVLGLDNDQFF.

This clonotype appeared many times. The V gene is TRBV4-1, the J gene TRBJ2-7; 8 nucleotides align to TRBD2. Germline trimming cut 4 bases from V and 3 bases from J; bases unmatched to any gene: 8. This CDR3 contains 15 residues. CDR1 MGHRA and CDR2 YSYEKL come from the germline V gene. This CDR3 is CASSPELAVYYEQYF. In DNA, the CDR3 is TGCGCCAGCAGCCCAGAACTAGCGGTATACTACGAGCAGTACTTC.

Of note for this clonotype: A much larger clone is a single base away; this may be a read error. The chain recombines TRBV7-9 with TRBJ2-2; weak D call: TRBD2 (5 bases). The V gene's germline CDR1 is SEHNR and CDR2 FQNEAQ (reference sequence). This CDR3 contains 14 residues. The CDR3 region is CASSLWGDTEELFF. The CDR3 bases are TGTGCCAGCAGCTTATGGGGAGACACCGAGGAGCTGTTTTTT.

To note about this clonotype: Its ends do not fully match the called genes, so a read error is possible. The chain links TRBV24-1 to TRBJ2-5; D unclear. The CDR3 is 16 residues long. CDR1 is KGHDR and CDR2 is SFDVKD in the germline V gene. CDR3 sequence (DNA): TGTGCCACCAGTGATTATTCTAACGGAGCACAAGAGACCAAGTACTTC. Protein: CATSDYSNGAQETKYF.

In the case of this clonotype: Without the conserved terminal phenylalanine or tryptophan, this CDR3 likely stems from a read error. The chain employs TRBV6-6 and TRBJ1-6; TRBD1 aligns across 7 bases. The trim removed 4 bases at V and 14 bases at J, leaving 11 bases unmatched. Germline CDR1 reads MNHNY; CDR2 reads SVGAGI (reference sequence). The CDR3 spans 14 residues. CDR3 protein: CASSSVTGLSTLHY. The CDR3 nucleotides read TGTGCCAGCAGTTCAGTGACAGGGTTGTCAACCCTCCACTAT.

This chain's CDR3 is CASSSTGRRTDTQYF. CDR3 nucleotide sequence: TGTGCCAGCAGTTCTACGGGACGGCGAACAGATACGCAGTATTTT. V and J are TRBV6-5 and TRBJ2-3; possibly TRBD1 or TRBD2 for D (5 bases each). CDR3 length: 15 residues. V was clipped by 4 bases and J by 3 bases, with 14 bases between them. Germline V lookup: CDR1 MNHEY, CDR2 SVGAGI.

With regard to this clonotype: No conserved phenylalanine or tryptophan ends this CDR3, so it is likely a read error. The genes are TRBV11-1 and TRBJ2-1; weak D call: TRBD2 (5 bases). The CDR3 consists of 13 residues. Trimming stripped 7 bases from V and 10 bases from J, with 17 bases between. The germline gives CDR1 SGHAT, CDR2 FQDESV (reference sequence). The CDR3 sequence: CASNHIYPGEQFL. The CDR3 DNA follows: TGTGCCAGCAACCATATCTACCCGGGGGAGCAGTTCTTA.

In its sample, this clonotype ranks as medium-sized. This chain links TRBV11-3 with TRBJ2-7; 12 bases line up with TRBD2. Germline V gene data show CDR1 as SGHNT and CDR2 as YENEEA. Trimming took 1 base from V and 4 from J; bases not matched to a gene: 11. The CDR3 is 18 residues long. This CDR3 is CASSLVLTSGRLIYEQYF. CDR3 nucleotide sequence: TGTGCCAGCAGCTTAGTTTTGACTAGCGGGAGATTAATATACGAGCAGTACTTC.

The chain joins TRBV7-9 to TRBJ1-1; 10 positions match TRBD1. The CDR3 has 14 amino acids. CDR1 SEHNR and CDR2 FQNEAQ come from the germline V gene (reference sequence). The trim removed 7 bases at V and 6 bases at J, leaving 8 bases unmatched. CDR3 residues: CASNLDRGKPEAFF. DNA for the CDR3: TGTGCCAGCAACTTGGACAGGGGGAAGCCTGAAGCTTTCTTT.

Points on this clonotype: The DNA is omitted, as the CDR3 cannot be located on it reliably, and the CDR3 follows TCRdb's listing. This chain uses TRBV20-1 with TRBJ1-3; the table gives TRBD1 as D, unverified against the DNA. CDR1 is DFQATT, CDR2 SNEGSKA, per germline (reference sequence). The CDR3 sequence runs 14 residues, both termini included. CDR3 sequence reads: CSVATGTSGNTTYF.